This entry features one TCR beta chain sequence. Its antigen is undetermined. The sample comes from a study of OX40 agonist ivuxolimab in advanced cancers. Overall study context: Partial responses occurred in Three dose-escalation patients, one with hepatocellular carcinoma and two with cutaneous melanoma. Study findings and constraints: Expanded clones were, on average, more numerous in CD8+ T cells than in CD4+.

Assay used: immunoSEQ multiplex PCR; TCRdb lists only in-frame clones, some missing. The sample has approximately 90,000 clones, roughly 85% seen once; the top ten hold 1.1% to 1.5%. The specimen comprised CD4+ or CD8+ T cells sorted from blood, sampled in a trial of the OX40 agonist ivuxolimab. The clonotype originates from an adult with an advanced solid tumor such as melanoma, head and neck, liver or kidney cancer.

CDR3 sequence (DNA): TGTGCCAGCAGTTTAGTAGCGGGGGGCCTCTACAATGAGCAGTTCTTC. This translates into CASSLVAGGLYNEQFF. The chain uses TRBV27 and TRBJ2-1, with 10 positions matching TRBD2. CDR3 length: 16 amino acids. CDR1 is MNHEY and CDR2 is SMNVEV in the germline V gene (reference sequence). The V and J ends lost 2 bases and 3 bases, in that order; junction bases with no gene match: 4.